The clone carrying this T cell receptor (beta chain) showed up just a few times. Germline is not matched at one junction end, which may reflect a read error. The entry originates in a study of blood T cell repertoires in COVID-19. Study at large: Material from acute and convalescent COVID-19 was sourced from the United States, Italy and Spain.

Germline assignment: CDR1 MDHEN and CDR2 SYDVKM. The CDR3 loop spans 14 amino acids. Participants were aged about 18 to 90 years, lived in around 25 US areas, and enrolled virtually. Cohorts were assigned according to the clinical history that participants reported. In the original workflow: From reference gene primer amplification, estimates of nucleated cell counts were derived. Data came from immunoSEQ multiplex PCR; TCRdb stores just in-frame clones and leaves some out. V, J and clone size derive from that table, while D and trimming were established from the DNA sequence. Here the sample spans some 190,000 clones, roughly 77% being singletons.

The sequence derives from a woman aged 45-65 years with acute COVID-19. The rearrangement joins TRBV28 to TRBJ1-2, with a weak D call TRBD1 (5 bases). Sequences were obtained from PBMCs or T cells enriched from blood (not recorded which). The DNA of the CDR3 is TGTGCCAGCAGTTTATCCAGGGAGGGTCATGGGTACACCTTC. Encoded protein: CASSLSREGHGYTF.